This TCR beta chain was obtained from a study of blood T cell repertoires in COVID-19. Study as a whole: The United States, Italy and Spain supplied acute and convalescent COVID-19 samples. T cells, B-cell-depleted T cells, or PBMCs supplied cDNA or gDNA.

Trimming cost V 4 bases and J 1 base, with 10 bases left between them. The CDR3 consists of 14 residues. Germline-derived CDR1 and CDR2 are MGHRA and YSYEKL. Authors' analysis steps: How many nucleated cells were present was estimated from reference gene primer amplification. Data came from immunoSEQ multiplex PCR; TCRdb stores just in-frame clones and leaves some out. The V and J calls and the clone size are those of that table, but D and trimming were determined from the DNA. The data show about 24,000 clones, with around 88% seen just once and around 28% held by the top ten. Sequencing was performed on peripheral blood. The chain links TRBV4-1 to TRBJ1-1; D is uncertain. The source of this sequence is a human donor with active COVID-19. The donor label of this sample is uncertain. The CDR3 nucleotides are TGCGCCAGCAGCCCCATGGTCGGGAACACTGAAGCTTTCTTT. It encodes CASSPMVGNTEAFF.